These 5 T cell receptor beta chains originate from one sample sequenced in a study of T cell repertoires in cytomegalovirus infection (dated by TCRdb to the late 2010s). In the paper's terms, the treatment or condition label means: in vitro stimulation with specific CMV peptide epitopes to enrich CMV-specific T cells. The antigens of these receptors remain unknown. Sequencing instrument: Illumina HiSeq 1500. TCRdb ran its own pipeline on the public reads, namely fastp trimming at Q25 and MiXCR clone calling, and kept in-frame beta chains. Rows matching on CDR3 protein sequence are summarized as one entry with the most common DNA and genes. The sample records about 700,000 distinct CDR3 sequences, around 31% of which are singletons. About 20% of the sample is taken by the ten largest. The source material was cultured PBMCs, sampled from culture after CMV antigen stimulation. These receptors all come from a human donor in good health (CMV status not recorded). Some clones in this sample may be carry-over from other donors' samples.

The CDR3 here is CASTPEGQGSYGYTF. For the CDR3, the DNA is TGTGCCAGCACCCCCGAGGGACAGGGAAGCTATGGCTACACCTTC. The chain uses TRBV2 and TRBJ1-2; 9 bases map to TRBD1. The CDR3 is made up of 15 amino acids. V dropped 7 bases and J dropped 4; count of bases not matched to a gene: 10. The germline gives CDR1 SNHLY, CDR2 FYNNEI.

The rearrangement links TRBV19 to TRBJ1-1, with D uncertain. Germline V gives CDR1 LNHDA, CDR2 SQIVND (reference sequence). CDR3 length: 14 residues. The V end lost 4 bases, the J end lost 1 base, and 10 bases lay between the germline ends. CDR3 region: CASSRTLGNTEAFF. In DNA, the CDR3 is TGTGCCAGTAGTAGGACCCTGGGGAACACTGAAGCTTTCTTT.

In its sample, this clonotype was seen a few times. This sequence joins TRBV27 and TRBJ2-7; 7 bases agree with TRBD2. The CDR3 has 14 amino acids. Per the germline V gene, CDR1 is MNHEY and CDR2 is SMNVEV (reference sequence). The junction had 9 bases not matched to a gene; V was cut back by 8 bases and J by 2 bases. CDR3 sequence: CASPNRGDTYEQYF. CDR3 DNA sequence: TGTGCCAGCCCAAACCGGGGGGATACCTACGAGCAGTACTTC.

The rearrangement uses TRBV28 and TRBJ1-1; tentatively, D is TRBD1 (5 bases). Trimming took 11 bases from V and 1 from J, leaving 11 bases between them. The CDR3 loop spans 12 amino acids. Germline CDR1 reads MDHEN; CDR2 reads SYDVKM. The CDR3 region is CAVGTTNTEAFF. CDR3 coding DNA: TGTGCCGTGGGGACCACGAACACTGAAGCTTTCTTT. The full variable domain, in which reference TRBV28 and TRBJ1-1 provide the parts outside the CDR3, is DVKVTQSSRYLVKRTGEKVFLECVQDMDHENMFWYRQDPGLGLRLIYFSYDVKMKEKGDIPEGYSVSREKKERFSLILESASTNQTSMYLCAVGTTNTEAFFGQGTRLTVV.

The table lists this clonotype with many counts. CDR3 sequence (DNA): TGTGCCAGCAGCCGATGGGAGGGTTGGAATCAGCCCCAGCATTTT. Residues: CASSRWEGWNQPQHF. The V gene is TRBV7-2, the J gene TRBJ1-5, with D unresolved. V gave up 5 bases and J gave up 4 bases, with 15 bases separating them. This CDR3 has 15 amino acids. Germline V gene lookup returns CDR1 SGHTA and CDR2 FQGNSA.